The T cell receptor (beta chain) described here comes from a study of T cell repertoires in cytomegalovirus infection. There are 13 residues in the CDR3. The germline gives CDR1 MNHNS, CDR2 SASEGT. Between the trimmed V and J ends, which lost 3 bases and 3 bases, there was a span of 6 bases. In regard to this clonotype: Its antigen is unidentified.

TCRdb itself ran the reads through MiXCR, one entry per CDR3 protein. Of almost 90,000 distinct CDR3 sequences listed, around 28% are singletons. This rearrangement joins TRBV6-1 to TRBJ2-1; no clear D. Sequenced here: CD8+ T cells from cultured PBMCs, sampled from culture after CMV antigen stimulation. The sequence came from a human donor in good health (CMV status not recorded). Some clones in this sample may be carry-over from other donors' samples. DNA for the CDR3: TGTGCCAGCAGTGAGATGAGCTACAATGAGCAGTTCTTC. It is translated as CASSEMSYNEQFF.